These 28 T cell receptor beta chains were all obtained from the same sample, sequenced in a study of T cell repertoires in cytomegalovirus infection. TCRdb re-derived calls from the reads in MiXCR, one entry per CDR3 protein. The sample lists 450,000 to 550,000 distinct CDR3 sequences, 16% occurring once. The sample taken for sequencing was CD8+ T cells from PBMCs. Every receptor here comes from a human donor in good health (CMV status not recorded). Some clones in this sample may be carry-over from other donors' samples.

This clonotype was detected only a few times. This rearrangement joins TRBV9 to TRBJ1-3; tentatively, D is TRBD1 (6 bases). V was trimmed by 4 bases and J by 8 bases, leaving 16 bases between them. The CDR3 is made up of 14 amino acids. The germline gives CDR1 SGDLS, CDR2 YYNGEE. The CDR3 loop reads CASSHTGGGDTIYF. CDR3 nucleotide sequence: TGTGCCAGCAGCCATACCGGAGGGGGGGACACCATATATTTT.

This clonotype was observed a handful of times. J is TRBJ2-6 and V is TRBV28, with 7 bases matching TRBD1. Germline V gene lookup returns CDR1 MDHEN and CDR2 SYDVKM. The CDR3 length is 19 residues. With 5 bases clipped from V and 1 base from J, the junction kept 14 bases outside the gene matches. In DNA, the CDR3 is TGTGCCAGCAGTGCTCCCGGGACAGCAAATTGGTCTGGGGCCAACGTCCTGACTTTC. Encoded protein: CASSAPGTANWSGANVLTF.

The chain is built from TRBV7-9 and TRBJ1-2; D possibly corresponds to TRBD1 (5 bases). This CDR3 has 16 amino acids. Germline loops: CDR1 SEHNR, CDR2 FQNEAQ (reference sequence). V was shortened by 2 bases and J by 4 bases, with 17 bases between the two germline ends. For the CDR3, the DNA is TGTGCCAGCAGCTTATCTTGGTCCGGGGCTGTCTATGGCTACACCTTC. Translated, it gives CASSLSWSGAVYGYTF.

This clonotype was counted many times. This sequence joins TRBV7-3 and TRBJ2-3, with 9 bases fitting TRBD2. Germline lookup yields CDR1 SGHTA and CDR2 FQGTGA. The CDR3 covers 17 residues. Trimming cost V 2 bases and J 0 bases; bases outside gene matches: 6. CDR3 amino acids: CASSLYAGGPSTDTQYF. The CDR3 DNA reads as TGTGCCAGCAGCTTATATGCGGGAGGGCCGAGCACAGATACGCAGTATTTT.

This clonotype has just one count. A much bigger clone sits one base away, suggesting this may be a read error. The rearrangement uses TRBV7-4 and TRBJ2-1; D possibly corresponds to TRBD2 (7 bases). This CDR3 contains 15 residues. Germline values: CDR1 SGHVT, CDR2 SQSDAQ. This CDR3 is CASSPGGISYKEQFF. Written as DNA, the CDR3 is TGTGCCAGCAGCCCGGGGGGCATCTCCTACAAGGAGCAGTTCTTC. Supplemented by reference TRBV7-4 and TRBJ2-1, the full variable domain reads GAGVSQSPRYKVAKRGRDVALRCDSISGHVTLYWYRQTLGQGSEVLTYSQSDAQRDKSGRPSGRFSAERPERSVSTLKIQRTEQGDSAVYLCASSPGGISYKEQFFGPGTRLTVL.

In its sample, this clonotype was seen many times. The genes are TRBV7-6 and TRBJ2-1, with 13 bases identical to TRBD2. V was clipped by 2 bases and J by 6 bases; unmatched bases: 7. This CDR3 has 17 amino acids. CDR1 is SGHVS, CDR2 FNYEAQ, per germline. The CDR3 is CASSLSSGLAGVNEQFF. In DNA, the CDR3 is TGTGCCAGCAGCTTATCGTCCGGACTAGCGGGAGTCAATGAGCAGTTCTTC.

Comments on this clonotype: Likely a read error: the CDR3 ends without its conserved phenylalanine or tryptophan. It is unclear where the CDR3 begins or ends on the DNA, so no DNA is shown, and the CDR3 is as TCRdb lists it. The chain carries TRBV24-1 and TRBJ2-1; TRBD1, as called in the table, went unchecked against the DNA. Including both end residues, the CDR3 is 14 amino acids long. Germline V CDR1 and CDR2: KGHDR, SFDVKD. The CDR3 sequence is CATSDWDQDNEQLL.

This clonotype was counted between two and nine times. The CDR3 DNA reads TGTGCCAGCAGTGACGACAGGGTAGGCACCATATATTTT. Translation: CASSDDRVGTIYF. The chain employs TRBV25-1 and TRBJ1-3; 7 bases are a match to TRBD1. CDR1 and CDR2 from the germline V gene are MGHDK and SYGVNS. V dropped 3 bases and J dropped 9; count of bases not matched to a gene: 5. CDR3 length: 13 residues.

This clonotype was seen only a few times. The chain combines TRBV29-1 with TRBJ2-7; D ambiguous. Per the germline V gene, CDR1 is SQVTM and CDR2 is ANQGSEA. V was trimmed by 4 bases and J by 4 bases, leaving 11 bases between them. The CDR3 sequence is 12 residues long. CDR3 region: CSVGLGRYEQYF. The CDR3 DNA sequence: TGCAGCGTTGGACTCGGACGGTACGAGCAGTACTTC.

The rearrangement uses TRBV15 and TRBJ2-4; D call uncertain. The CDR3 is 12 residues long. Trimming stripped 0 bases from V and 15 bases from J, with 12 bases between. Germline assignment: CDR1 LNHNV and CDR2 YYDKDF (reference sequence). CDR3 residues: CATSRDRRVGYF. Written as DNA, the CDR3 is TGTGCCACCAGCAGAGACCGAAGGGTTGGGTACTTC. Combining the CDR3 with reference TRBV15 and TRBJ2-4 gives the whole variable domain DAMVIQNPRYQVTQFGKPVTLSCSQTLNHNVMYWYQQKSSQAPKLLFHYYDKDFNNEADTPDNFQSRRPNTSFCFLDIRSPGLGDTAMYLCATSRDRRVGYFGAGTRLSVL.

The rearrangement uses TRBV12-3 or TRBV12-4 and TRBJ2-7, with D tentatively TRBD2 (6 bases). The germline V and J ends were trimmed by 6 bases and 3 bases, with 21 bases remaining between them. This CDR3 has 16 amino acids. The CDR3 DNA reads TGTGCCAGCAGCCACTGGAACGGGGACTCCGGCTACGAGCAGTACTTC. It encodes CASSHWNGDSGYEQYF.

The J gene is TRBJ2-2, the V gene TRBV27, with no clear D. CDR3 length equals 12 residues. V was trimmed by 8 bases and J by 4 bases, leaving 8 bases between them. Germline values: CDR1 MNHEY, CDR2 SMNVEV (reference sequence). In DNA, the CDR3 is TGTGCCAGCGGCCCTCGCACCGGGGAGCTGTTTTTT. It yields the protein CASGPRTGELFF.

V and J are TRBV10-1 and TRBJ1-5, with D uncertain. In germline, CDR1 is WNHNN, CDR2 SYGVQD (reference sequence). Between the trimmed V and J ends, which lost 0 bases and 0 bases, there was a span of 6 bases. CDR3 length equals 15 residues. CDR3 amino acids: CASSESIDSNQPQHF. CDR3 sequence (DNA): TGCGCCAGCAGTGAGTCCATAGATAGCAATCAGCCCCAGCATTTT.

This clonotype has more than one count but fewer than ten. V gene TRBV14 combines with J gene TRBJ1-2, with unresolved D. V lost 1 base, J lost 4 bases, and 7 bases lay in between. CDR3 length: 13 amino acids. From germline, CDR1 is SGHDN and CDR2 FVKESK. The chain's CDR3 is CASSQGISYGYTF. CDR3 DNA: TGTGCCAGCAGCCAAGGGATTAGCTATGGCTACACCTTC.

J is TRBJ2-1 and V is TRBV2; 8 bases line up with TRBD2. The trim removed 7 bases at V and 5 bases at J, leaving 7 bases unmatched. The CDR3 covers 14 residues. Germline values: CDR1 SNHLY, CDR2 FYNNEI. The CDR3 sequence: CASNNAGGDNEQFF. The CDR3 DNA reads TGTGCCAGCAACAACGCGGGGGGAGACAATGAGCAGTTCTTC.

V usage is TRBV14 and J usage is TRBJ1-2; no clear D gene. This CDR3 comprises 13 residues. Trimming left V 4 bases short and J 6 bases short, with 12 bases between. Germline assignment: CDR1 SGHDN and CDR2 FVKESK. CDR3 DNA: TGTGCCAGCAGCCTTACATCCCGTCATGGCTACACCTTC. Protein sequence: CASSLTSRHGYTF.

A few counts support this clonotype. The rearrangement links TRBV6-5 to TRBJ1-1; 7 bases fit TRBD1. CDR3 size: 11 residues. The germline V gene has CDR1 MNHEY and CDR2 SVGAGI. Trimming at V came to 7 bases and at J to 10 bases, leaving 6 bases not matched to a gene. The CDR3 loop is CASIQTGVAFF. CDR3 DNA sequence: TGTGCCAGCATCCAAACAGGGGTAGCTTTCTTT.

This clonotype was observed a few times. The CDR3 reads CASSEARRGRSTDTQYF. As DNA, the CDR3 is TGTGCCAGCAGTGAAGCGAGGCGCGGGCGTAGCACAGATACGCAGTATTTT. The rearrangement joins TRBV6-1 to TRBJ2-3, with TRBD2 as a possible D gene (5 bases). V was cut by 0 bases and J by 0 bases, with 13 bases left in between. There are 17 residues in the CDR3. Germline V gives CDR1 MNHNS, CDR2 SASEGT.

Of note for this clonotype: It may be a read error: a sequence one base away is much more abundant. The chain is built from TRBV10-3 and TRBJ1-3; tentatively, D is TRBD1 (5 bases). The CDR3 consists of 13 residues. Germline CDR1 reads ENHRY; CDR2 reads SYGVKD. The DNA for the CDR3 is TGTGCCGCGATGGACACCTCTGGAACCACCATATATTTT. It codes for CAAMDTSGTTIYF.

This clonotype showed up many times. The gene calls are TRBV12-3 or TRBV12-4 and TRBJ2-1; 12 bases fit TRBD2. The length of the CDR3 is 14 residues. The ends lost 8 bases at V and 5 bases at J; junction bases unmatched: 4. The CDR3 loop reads CASLLAGGHNEQFF. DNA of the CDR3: TGTGCCAGCCTACTAGCGGGGGGCCACAATGAGCAGTTCTTC.

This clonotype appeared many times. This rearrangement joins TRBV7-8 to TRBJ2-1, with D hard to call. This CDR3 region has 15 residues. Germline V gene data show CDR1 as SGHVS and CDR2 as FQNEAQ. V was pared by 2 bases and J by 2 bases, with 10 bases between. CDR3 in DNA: TGTGCCAGCAGCTTACGCTCTATTGCCTACAATGAGCAGTTCTTC. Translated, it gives CASSLRSIAYNEQFF.

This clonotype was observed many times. The CDR3 sequence is CASSSYSGRSVNIQYF. The CDR3 DNA reads TGTGCCAGCAGCTCTTATAGCGGGAGGTCGGTAAACATTCAGTACTTC. The V and J genes are TRBV7-9 and TRBJ2-4; 10 nucleotides agree with TRBD2. The junction had 9 bases not matched to a gene; V was cut back by 4 bases and J by 6 bases. The CDR3 runs 16 residues. Germline loops: CDR1 SEHNR, CDR2 FQNEAQ (reference sequence).

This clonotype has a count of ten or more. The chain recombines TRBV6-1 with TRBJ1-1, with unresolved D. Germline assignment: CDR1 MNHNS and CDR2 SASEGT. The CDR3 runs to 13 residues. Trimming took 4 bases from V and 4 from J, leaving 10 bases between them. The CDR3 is CASSAAEGTEAFF. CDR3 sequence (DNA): TGTGCCAGCAGTGCGGCTGAGGGCACTGAAGCTTTCTTT.

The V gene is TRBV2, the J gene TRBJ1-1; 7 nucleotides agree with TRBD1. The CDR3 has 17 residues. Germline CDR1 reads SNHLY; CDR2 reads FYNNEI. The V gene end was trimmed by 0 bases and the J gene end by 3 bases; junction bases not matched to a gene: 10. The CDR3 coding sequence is TGTGCCAGCAGTGAAGCGCTTCAGCCCCAGGGGGACACTGAAGCTTTCTTT. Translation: CASSEALQPQGDTEAFF.

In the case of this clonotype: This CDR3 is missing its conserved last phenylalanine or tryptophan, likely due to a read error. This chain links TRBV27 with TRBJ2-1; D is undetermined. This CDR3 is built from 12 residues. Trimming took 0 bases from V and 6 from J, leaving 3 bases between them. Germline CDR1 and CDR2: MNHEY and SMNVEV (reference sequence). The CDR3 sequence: CASSLSANEQFL. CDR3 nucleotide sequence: TGTGCCAGCAGTTTATCGGCCAATGAGCAGTTCTTA.

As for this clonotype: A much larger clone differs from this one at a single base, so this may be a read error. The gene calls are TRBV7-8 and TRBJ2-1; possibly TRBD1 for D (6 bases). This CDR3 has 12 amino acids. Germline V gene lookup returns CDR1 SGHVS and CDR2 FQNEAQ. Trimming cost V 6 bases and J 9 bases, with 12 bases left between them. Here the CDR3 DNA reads TGTGCCAGCAGGGGGGCCGAGGGTGAGCAGTTCTTC. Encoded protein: CASRGAEGEQFF.

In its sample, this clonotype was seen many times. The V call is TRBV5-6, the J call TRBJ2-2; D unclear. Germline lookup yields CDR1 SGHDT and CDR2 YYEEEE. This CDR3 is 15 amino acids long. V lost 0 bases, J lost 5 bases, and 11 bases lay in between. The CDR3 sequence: CASSLAQWKTGELFF. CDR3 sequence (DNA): TGTGCCAGCAGCTTGGCCCAGTGGAAGACCGGGGAGCTGTTTTTT.

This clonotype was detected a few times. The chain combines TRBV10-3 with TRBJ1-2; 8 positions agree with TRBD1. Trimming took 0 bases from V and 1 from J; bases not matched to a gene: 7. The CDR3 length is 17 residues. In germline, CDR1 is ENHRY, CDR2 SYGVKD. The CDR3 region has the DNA TGTGCCATCAGTGAGTCGACAGGGGCTAGGTATAACTATGGCTACACCTTC. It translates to CAISESTGARYNYGYTF.